The T cell receptor (beta chain) described here comes from a study of blood T cells in healthy people across ages. This clonotype was counted a few times. Its antigen is currently unknown. Primed by a sample-barcoded 5' primer and a J-beta primer mix, a second PCR proceeded for about 6 to 11 cycles. MiXCR was run by TCRdb on the 5' RACE reads, yielding one entry per CDR3 protein. The sample contains 650,000 to 700,000 distinct CDR3 sequences, roughly 32% of which appear only once. V dropped 5 bases and J dropped 0; count of bases not matched to a gene: 7. CDR1 and CDR2 (germline): MNHNY, SVGAGI (reference sequence). CDR3 length: 16 residues. Study-level points and caveats: Unsorted PBMC material precluded a definitive naive versus antigen-experienced comparison. Shifts in expanded clonotypes may have been confounded by donor CMV status, which was unknown. Per million T cells, the diversity of TCR beta decreased roughly linearly as age advanced.

This chain links TRBV6-6 with TRBJ1-5, with 7 bases aligning to TRBD1. The material sequenced was blood. The receptor was derived from a woman of 80 years or more in good health. The CDR3 region is CASSGDRLDSNQPQHF. The CDR3 region has the DNA TGTGCCAGCAGTGGGGACAGACTTGATAGCAATCAGCCCCAGCATTTT.